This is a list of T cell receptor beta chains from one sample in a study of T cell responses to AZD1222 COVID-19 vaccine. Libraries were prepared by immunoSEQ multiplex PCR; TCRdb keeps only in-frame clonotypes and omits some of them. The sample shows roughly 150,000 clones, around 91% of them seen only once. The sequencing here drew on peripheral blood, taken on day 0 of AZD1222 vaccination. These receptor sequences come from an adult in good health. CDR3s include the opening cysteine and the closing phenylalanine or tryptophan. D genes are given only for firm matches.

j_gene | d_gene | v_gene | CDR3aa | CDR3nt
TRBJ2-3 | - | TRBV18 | CASSTYTDTQYF | TGTGCCAGCTCAACATACACAGATACGCAGTATTTT
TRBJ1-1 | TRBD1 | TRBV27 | CASTGRQGAIAEAFF | TGTGCCAGCACCGGGAGACAGGGGGCGATCGCTGAAGCTTTCTTT
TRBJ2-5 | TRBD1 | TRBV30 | CAWSVWGSAGGQETQYF | TGTGCCTGGAGTGTATGGGGCTCAGCAGGGGGTCAGGAGACCCAGTACTTC
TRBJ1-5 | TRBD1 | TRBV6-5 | CASSPDRGGQPQHF | TGTGCCAGCAGCCCCGACAGGGGCGGGCAGCCCCAGCATTTT
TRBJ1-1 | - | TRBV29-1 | CSVEEALDTEAFF | TGCAGCGTTGAGGAGGCGTTGGACACTGAAGCTTTCTTT
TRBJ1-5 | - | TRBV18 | CASSPTATGANQPQHF | TGTGCCAGCTCACCCACCGCAACCGGCGCTAATCAGCCCCAGCATTTT
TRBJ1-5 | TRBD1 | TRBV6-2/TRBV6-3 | CASSYSMTGREPQHF | TGTGCCAGCAGTTACTCGATGACAGGGAGGGAGCCCCAGCATTTT
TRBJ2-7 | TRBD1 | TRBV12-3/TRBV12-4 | CASRPRQGAQEYF | TGTGCCAGCAGACCTCGACAGGGGGCTCAGGAGTACTTC
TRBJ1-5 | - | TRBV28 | CASSLLGGEGQPQHF | TGTGCCAGCAGTTTATTAGGGGGTGAAGGTCAGCCCCAGCATTTT
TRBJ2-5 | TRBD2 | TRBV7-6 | CASSTAQRERSETQYF | TGTGCCAGCAGTACTGCCCAGCGGGAGAGATCAGAGACCCAGTACTTC